The 14 T cell receptor beta chains in this list originate from one sample, sequenced in a study of T cell responses to AZD1222 COVID-19 vaccine (dated by TCRdb to the early 2020s). Read against the paper, the sample's time point label means: baseline before first vaccination. The library was prepared using the immunoSEQ multiplex PCR assay. The table comes from immuneACCESS by way of TCRdb, which keeps in-frame sequences with V and J called. Part of the clones is missing from these tables; in studies checked, under half for an unresolved V gene and the rest for unknown reasons. In this sample the table shows 150,000 to 200,000 clones, about nine tenths of which occur a single time. The ten largest clones capture roughly 2.8% of the sample. The starting material was peripheral blood, obtained on day 0 of AZD1222 vaccination. The receptors were gathered from an adult in good health.

V is TRBV5-1 and J is TRBJ1-2; 7 bases match TRBD1. The V segment lost 4 bases and the J segment 5 bases; nucleotides outside the gene matches: 14. The CDR3 is made up of 16 amino acids. Germline V CDR1 and CDR2: SGHRS, YFSETQ. CDR3 in amino acids: CASSQVIGDRAYGYTF. The CDR3 bases are TGCGCCAGCAGCCAGGTTATAGGAGACAGGGCGTATGGCTACACCTTC.

This chain links TRBV4-2 with TRBJ1-4, with a possible D match to TRBD1 (5 bases). V was clipped by 0 bases and J by 10 bases, with 12 bases between them. The germline V gene encodes CDR1 LGHNA and CDR2 YNFKEQ. The CDR3 has 14 residues. In DNA form, the CDR3 reads TGTGCCAGCAGCCAAGAGTTTGGGGGACCAAAACTGTTTTTT. It encodes CASSQEFGGPKLFF.

The chain joins TRBV5-4 to TRBJ1-2, with 9 bases that match TRBD1. Germline values: CDR1 SGHNT, CDR2 YYREEE (reference sequence). V trimming: 4 bases; J trimming: 8 bases; junction bases outside the gene matches: 15. The CDR3 sequence is 16 residues long. CDR3 bases: TGTGCCAGCAGCCCGGACTACAGGGGGCGCTGGGACGGCTACACCTTC. This gives the protein CASSPDYRGRWDGYTF.

This sequence joins TRBV9 and TRBJ2-1; 13 bases are a match to TRBD2. CDR1 is SGDLS, CDR2 YYNGEE, per germline. J was trimmed by 8 bases and V by 6 bases; bases with no gene match: 8. The CDR3 spans 15 residues. The CDR3 loop is CASTPTSGGFHEQFF. Here the CDR3 DNA reads TGTGCCAGCACCCCGACTAGCGGGGGGTTCCATGAGCAGTTCTTC.

This clone was observed once. V is TRBV9 and J is TRBJ1-1, with 7 bases aligning to TRBD1. The CDR3 spans 14 residues. Trimming at V came to 2 bases and at J to 0 bases, leaving 1 base not matched to a gene. Germline CDR1 reads SGDLS; CDR2 reads YYNGEE. CDR3 sequence: CASSVGQLNTEAFF. As DNA, the CDR3 is TGTGCCAGCAGCGTGGGACAGTTGAACACTGAAGCTTTCTTT.

The rearrangement links TRBV11-2 to TRBJ2-1, with D tentatively TRBD1 (7 bases). Germline V gene lookup returns CDR1 SGHAT and CDR2 FQNNGV. The CDR3 is made up of 16 amino acids. V shed 3 bases and J shed 0 bases, with 12 bases lying between them. Written as DNA, the CDR3 is TGTGCCAGCAGCTTTCGGCGGGACAGCTCCTACAATGAGCAGTTCTTC. It encodes CASSFRRDSSYNEQFF.

The chain has TRBV19 and TRBJ1-2, with a weak D call TRBD1 (6 bases). The CDR3 is 14 amino acids. Trimming removed 7 bases from V and 2 bases from J, with 14 bases in between. CDR1 is LNHDA and CDR2 is SQIVND in the germline V gene (reference sequence). The CDR3 here is CASTTRGGNYGYTF. For the CDR3, the DNA is TGTGCCAGTACCACCCGAGGGGGAAACTATGGCTACACCTTC.

The CDR3 region is CASSGAAGRGYGYTF. As DNA, the CDR3 is TGTGCCAGCAGCGGGGCCGCGGGGAGGGGCTATGGCTACACCTTC. The J gene is TRBJ1-2, the V gene TRBV9, with a tentative D call TRBD1 (5 bases). The length of the CDR3 is 15 residues. Between the trimmed V and J ends, which lost 3 bases and 4 bases, there was a span of 16 bases. The germline CDR1 and CDR2 sequences are SGDLS and YYNGEE.

CDR3 sequence reads: CASSHQDSTLRPQHF. The CDR3 DNA reads TGTGCCAGCTCTCATCAAGACAGCACTCTCCGGCCCCAGCATTTT. The chain employs TRBV18 and TRBJ1-5; D is possibly TRBD1 (5 bases). Trimming took 6 bases from V and 9 from J, leaving 21 bases between them. CDR3 length equals 15 residues. Germline values: CDR1 KGHSH, CDR2 LQKENI.

J is TRBJ1-1 and V is TRBV19; D remains unclear. Trimming shortened V by 6 bases and J by 1 base, and 6 bases separated the two germline ends. Germline V gene lookup returns CDR1 LNHDA and CDR2 SQIVND (reference sequence). The CDR3 is 12 residues long. The DNA for the CDR3 is TGTGCCAGTAGGCCAGGGAACACTGAAGCTTTCTTT. Translated: CASRPGNTEAFF.

This clone was counted once. The chain has TRBV9 and TRBJ2-5; 9 bases agree with TRBD2. CDR3 length: 18 amino acids. The germline CDR1 and CDR2 sequences are SGDLS and YYNGEE. With 0 bases clipped from V and 5 bases from J, the junction kept 14 bases outside the gene matches. CDR3 DNA sequence: TGTGCCAGCAGCGTAGGGTCCTCAGCGGGGGGCACCTGGGAGACCCAGTACTTC. It is translated as CASSVGSSAGGTWETQYF.

The rearrangement links TRBV10-3 to TRBJ2-7; the match to TRBD1 covers 11 bases. With 8 bases clipped from V and 3 bases from J, the junction kept 6 bases outside the gene matches. Germline V CDR1 and CDR2: ENHRY, SYGVKD. The CDR3 totals 14 residues. The CDR3 DNA sequence: TGTGCCATCGGTCGGACAGGGGGCGTCTACGAGCAGTACTTC. Translation: CAIGRTGGVYEQYF.

The V and J genes are TRBV4-2 and TRBJ2-7; D gene unclear. Germline V CDR1 and CDR2: LGHNA, YNFKEQ. V was cut by 0 bases and J by 1 base, with 10 bases left in between. The CDR3 is 15 amino acids. CDR3 residues: CASSQEARWSYEQYF. The CDR3 DNA follows: TGTGCCAGCAGCCAAGAGGCGAGGTGGTCCTACGAGCAGTACTTC.

The chain carries TRBV18 and TRBJ1-1; TRBD1 agrees at 7 bases. Germline loops: CDR1 KGHSH, CDR2 LQKENI. Trimming took 3 bases from V and 0 from J; bases not matched to a gene: 1. This CDR3 spans 14 amino acids. The CDR3, as DNA: TGTGCCAGCTCACCGGACAGGCTGAACACTGAAGCTTTCTTT. It translates to CASSPDRLNTEAFF.